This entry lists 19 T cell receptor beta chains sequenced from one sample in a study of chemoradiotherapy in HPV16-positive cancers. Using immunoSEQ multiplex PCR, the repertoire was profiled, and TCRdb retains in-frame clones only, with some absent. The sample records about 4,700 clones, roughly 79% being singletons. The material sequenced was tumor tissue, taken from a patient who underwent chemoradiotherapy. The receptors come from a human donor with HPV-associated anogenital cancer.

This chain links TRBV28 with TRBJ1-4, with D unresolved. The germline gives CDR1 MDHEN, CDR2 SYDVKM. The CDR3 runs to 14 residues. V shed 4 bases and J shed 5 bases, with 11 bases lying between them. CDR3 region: CASSWASVNEKLFF. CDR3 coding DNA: TGTGCCAGCAGTTGGGCCAGTGTGAATGAAAAACTGTTTTTT.

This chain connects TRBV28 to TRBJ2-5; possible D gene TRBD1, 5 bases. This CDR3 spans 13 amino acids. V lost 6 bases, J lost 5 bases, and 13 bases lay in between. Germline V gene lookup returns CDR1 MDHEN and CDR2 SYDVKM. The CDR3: CASRTQGRETQYF. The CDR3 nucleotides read TGTGCCAGCAGAACTCAGGGCCGGGAGACCCAGTACTTC.

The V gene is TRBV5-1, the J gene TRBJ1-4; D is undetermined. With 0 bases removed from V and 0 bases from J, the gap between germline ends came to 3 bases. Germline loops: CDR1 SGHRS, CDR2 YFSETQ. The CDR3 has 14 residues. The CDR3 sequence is CASSLDTTNEKLFF. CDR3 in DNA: TGCGCCAGCAGCTTGGATACAACTAATGAAAAACTGTTTTTT.

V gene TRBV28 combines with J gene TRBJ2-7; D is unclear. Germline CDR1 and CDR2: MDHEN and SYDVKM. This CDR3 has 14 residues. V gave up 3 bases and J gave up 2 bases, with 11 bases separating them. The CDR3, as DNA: TGTGCCAGCAGTTTTCAGGACCGACCCTACGAGCAGTACTTC. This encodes CASSFQDRPYEQYF.

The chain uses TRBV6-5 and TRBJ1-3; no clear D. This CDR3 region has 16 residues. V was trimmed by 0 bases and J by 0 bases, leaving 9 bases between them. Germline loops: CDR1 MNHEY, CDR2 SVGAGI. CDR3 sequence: CASSYSRSSSGNTIYF. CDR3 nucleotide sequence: TGTGCCAGCAGTTACTCACGATCAAGCTCTGGAAACACCATATATTTT.

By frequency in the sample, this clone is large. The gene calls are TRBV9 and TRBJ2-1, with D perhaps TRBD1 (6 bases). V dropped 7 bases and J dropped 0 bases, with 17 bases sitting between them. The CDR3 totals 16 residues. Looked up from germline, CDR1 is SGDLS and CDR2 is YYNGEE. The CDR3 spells CASSLGADSSYNEQFF. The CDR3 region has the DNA TGTGCCAGCTCCCTGGGGGCGGACAGCTCCTACAATGAGCAGTTCTTC.

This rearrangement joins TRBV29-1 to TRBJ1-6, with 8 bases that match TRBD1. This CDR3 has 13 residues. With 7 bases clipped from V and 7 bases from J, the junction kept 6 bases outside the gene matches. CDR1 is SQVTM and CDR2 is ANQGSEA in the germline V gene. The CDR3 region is CSAQDRVNSPLHF. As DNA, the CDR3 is TGCAGCGCCCAGGACAGGGTAAATTCACCCCTCCACTTT. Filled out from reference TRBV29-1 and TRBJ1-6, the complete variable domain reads SAVISQKPSRDICQRGTSLTIQCQVDSQVTMMFWYRQQPGQSLTLIATANQGSEATYESGFVIDKFPISRPNLTFSTLTVSNMSPEDSSIYLCSAQDRVNSPLHFGNGTRLTVT.

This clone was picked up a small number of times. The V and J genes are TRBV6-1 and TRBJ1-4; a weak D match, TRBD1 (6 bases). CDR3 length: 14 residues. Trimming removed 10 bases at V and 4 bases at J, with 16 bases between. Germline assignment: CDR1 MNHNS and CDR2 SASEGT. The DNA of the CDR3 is TGTGCCACCTCGGGGGGCAGGGTTAATGAAAAACTGTTTTTT. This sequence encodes CATSGGRVNEKLFF.

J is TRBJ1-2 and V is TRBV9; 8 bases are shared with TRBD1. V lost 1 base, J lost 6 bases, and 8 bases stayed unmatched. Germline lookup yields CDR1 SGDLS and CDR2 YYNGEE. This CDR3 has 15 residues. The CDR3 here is CASSVPTGGTDGYTF. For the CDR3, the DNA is TGTGCCAGCAGCGTACCTACAGGGGGAACGGATGGCTACACCTTC.

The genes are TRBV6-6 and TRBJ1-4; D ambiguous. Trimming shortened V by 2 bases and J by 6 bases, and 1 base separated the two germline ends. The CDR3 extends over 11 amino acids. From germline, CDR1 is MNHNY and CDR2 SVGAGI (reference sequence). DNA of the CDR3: TGTGCCAGCAGTTACGATGAAAAACTGTTTTTT. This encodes CASSYDEKLFF.

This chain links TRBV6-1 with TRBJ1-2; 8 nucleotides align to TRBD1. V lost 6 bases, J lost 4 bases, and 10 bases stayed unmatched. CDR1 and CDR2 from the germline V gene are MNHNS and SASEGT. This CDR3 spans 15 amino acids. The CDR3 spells CASRDPQGAGYGYTF. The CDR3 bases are TGTGCCAGCAGAGATCCTCAGGGGGCCGGCTATGGCTACACCTTC.

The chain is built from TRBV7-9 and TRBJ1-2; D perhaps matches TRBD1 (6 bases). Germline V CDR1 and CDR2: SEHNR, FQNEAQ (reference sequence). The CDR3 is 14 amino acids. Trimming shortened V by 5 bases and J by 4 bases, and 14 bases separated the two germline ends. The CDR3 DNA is TGTGCCAGCAGCGCGTCGGGGGGCGCCTATGGCTACACCTTC. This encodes CASSASGGAYGYTF.

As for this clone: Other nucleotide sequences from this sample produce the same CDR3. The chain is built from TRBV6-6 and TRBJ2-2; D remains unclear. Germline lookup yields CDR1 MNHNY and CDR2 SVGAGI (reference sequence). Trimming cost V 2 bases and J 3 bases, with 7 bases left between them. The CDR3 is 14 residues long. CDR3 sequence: CASSYLRDTGELFF. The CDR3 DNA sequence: TGTGCCAGCAGTTACCTTCGCGACACCGGGGAGCTGTTTTTT.

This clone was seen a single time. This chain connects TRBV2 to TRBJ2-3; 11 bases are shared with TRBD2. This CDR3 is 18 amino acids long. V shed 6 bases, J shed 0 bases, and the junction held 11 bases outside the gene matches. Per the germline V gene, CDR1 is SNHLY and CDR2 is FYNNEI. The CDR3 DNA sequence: TGTGCCAGCAGAGGGACTAGCGGAACCTCCATAAGCACAGATACGCAGTATTTT. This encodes CASRGTSGTSISTDTQYF.

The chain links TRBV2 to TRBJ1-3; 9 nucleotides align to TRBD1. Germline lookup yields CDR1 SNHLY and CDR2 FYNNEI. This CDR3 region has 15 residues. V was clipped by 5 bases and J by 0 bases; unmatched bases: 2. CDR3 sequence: CASSLQGASGNTIYF. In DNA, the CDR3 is TGTGCCAGCAGTTTACAGGGGGCCTCTGGAAACACCATATATTTT.

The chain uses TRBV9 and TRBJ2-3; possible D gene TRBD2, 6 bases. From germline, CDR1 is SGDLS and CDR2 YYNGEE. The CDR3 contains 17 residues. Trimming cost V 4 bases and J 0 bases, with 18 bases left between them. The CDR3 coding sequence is TGTGCCAGCAGCACGCCCTTTGGGGGGAGGAGCACAGATACGCAGTATTTT. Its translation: CASSTPFGGRSTDTQYF.

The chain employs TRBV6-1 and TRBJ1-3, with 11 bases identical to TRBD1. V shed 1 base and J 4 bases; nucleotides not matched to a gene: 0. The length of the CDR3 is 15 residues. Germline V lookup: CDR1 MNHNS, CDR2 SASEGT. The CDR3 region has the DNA TGTGCCAGCAGTGAAGGGACAGGGGGCGGAAACACCATATATTTT. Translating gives CASSEGTGGGNTIYF.

CDR3 amino acids: CAWSAPGTRTEAFF. CDR3 nucleotide sequence: TGTGCCTGGAGTGCCCCAGGGACACGAACTGAAGCTTTCTTT. The V call is TRBV30, the J call TRBJ1-1, with TRBD1 as a possible D gene (6 bases). CDR1 and CDR2 (germline): GTSNPN, SVGIG (reference sequence). The germline V and J ends were trimmed by 1 base and 5 bases, with 14 bases remaining between them. The CDR3 extends over 14 amino acids.

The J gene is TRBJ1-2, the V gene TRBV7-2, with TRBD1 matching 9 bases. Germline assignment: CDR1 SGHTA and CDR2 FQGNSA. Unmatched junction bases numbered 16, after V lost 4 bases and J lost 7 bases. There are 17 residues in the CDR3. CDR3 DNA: TGTGCCAGCAGCTCTACGGGACAGGGTATAAGGGTTGGTGGCTACACCTTC. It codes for CASSSTGQGIRVGGYTF.